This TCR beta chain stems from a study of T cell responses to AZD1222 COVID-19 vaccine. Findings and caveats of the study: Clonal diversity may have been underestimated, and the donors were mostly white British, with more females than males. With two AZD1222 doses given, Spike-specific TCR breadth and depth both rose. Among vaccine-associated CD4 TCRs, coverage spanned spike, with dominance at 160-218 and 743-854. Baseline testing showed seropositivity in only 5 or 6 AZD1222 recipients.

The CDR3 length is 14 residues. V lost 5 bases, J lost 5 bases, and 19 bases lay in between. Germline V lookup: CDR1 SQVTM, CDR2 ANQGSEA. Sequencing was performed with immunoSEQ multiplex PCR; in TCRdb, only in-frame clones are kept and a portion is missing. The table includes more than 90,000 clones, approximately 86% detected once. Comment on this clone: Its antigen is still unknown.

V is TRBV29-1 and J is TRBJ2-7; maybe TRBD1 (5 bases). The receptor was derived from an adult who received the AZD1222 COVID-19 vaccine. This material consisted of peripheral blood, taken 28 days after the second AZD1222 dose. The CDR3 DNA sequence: TGCAGCGTTCGCTTTTATGATGGGGCAGACGAGCAGTACTTC. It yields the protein CSVRFYDGADEQYF.